A single sample gave rise to the 7 T cell receptor beta chains below, sequenced in a study of T cell responses to AZD1222 COVID-19 vaccine. Clones were sequenced by immunoSEQ multiplex PCR, and TCRdb holds only the in-frame ones, with some missing. The sample has 100,000 to 120,000 clones; roughly 92% are singletons. This specimen consisted of peripheral blood, obtained 28 days after the second AZD1222 dose. Receptors were obtained from an adult who received the AZD1222 COVID-19 vaccine.

The chain recombines TRBV6-5 with TRBJ1-2; the match to TRBD1 covers 8 bases. J gave up 0 bases and V 7 bases, and 4 bases lay outside the gene matches. CDR1 and CDR2 (germline): MNHEY, SVGAGI. CDR3 length: 14 amino acids. The chain's CDR3 is CASITGGANYGYTF. The DNA for the CDR3 is TGTGCCAGCATCACAGGGGGAGCTAACTATGGCTACACCTTC.

This chain links TRBV3-1 (or the pseudogene TRBV3-2) with TRBJ2-3, with a possible D match to TRBD2 (6 bases). V was cut by 0 bases and J by 1 base, with 11 bases left in between. The CDR3 is made up of 16 amino acids. CDR1 LGHDT and CDR2 YNNKEL come from the germline V gene (reference sequence). Here the CDR3 reads CASSQDQPSGTDTQYF. Written as DNA, the CDR3 is TGTGCCAGCAGCCAAGATCAACCTAGCGGCACAGATACGCAGTATTTT.

This sequence joins TRBV7-2 and TRBJ1-2, with no clear D. Germline V lookup: CDR1 SGHTA, CDR2 FQGNSA. Trimming removed 4 bases at V and 0 bases at J, with 12 bases between. The CDR3 is 15 residues long. This CDR3 reads CASSSSALPNYGYTF. The CDR3 DNA sequence: TGTGCCAGCAGCTCCTCAGCGCTTCCTAACTATGGCTACACCTTC.

This clone was counted between two and nine times. The chain combines TRBV3-1 (or the pseudogene TRBV3-2) with TRBJ2-7, with TRBD2 matching 8 bases. The CDR3 extends over 15 amino acids. CDR1 LGHDT and CDR2 YNNKEL come from the germline V gene (reference sequence). V shed 3 bases and J 7 bases; nucleotides not matched to a gene: 11. CDR3 DNA sequence: TGTGCCAGCAGCCAGTCGATTACGGGGGGGCAAGAGCAGTACTTC. Amino acids: CASSQSITGGQEQYF.

The J gene is TRBJ1-1, the V gene TRBV6-7, with TRBD1 matching 8 bases. TRBV6-7 belongs to the ORF category, with a function that is uncertain. Trimming removed 2 bases from V and 3 bases from J; junction bases left unmatched: 8. The CDR3 has 16 amino acids. The CDR3 region is CASSYPNPGQDTEAFF. CDR3 in DNA: TGTGCCAGCAGTTACCCGAACCCGGGACAGGACACTGAAGCTTTCTTT.

This clone was found once. This chain links TRBV5-1 with TRBJ2-6, with unresolved D. Trimming took 7 bases from V and 2 from J, leaving 10 bases between them. Germline assignment: CDR1 SGHRS and CDR2 YFSETQ. The CDR3 is made up of 14 amino acids. The CDR3 region is CASAQSPGANVLTF. In DNA, the CDR3 is TGCGCCAGCGCACAGTCCCCTGGGGCCAACGTCCTGACTTTC.

V usage is TRBV19 and J usage is TRBJ1-1, with D possibly TRBD1 on 5 matching bases. The germline V and J ends were trimmed by 6 bases and 6 bases, with 20 bases remaining between them. This CDR3 spans 15 amino acids. CDR1 and CDR2 from the germline V gene are LNHDA and SQIVND (reference sequence). CDR3 sequence: CASRVLSSGPPEAFF. DNA of the CDR3: TGTGCCAGTAGGGTTCTTAGTTCAGGGCCCCCTGAAGCTTTCTTT.